This T cell receptor (beta chain) was retrieved from a study of control samples from healthy donors and cancer patients. Libraries were prepared by immunoSEQ multiplex PCR; TCRdb keeps only in-frame clonotypes and omits some of them. Among 100,000 to 150,000 clones listed, roughly 94% were seen once. Trimming stripped 4 bases from V and 4 bases from J, with 12 bases between. This CDR3 has 14 residues. In germline, CDR1 is SGHTA, CDR2 FQGTGA. This clone was seen a single time. The source material was blood. This chain links TRBV7-3 with TRBJ2-3; D is possibly TRBD2 (7 bases). The receptor was derived from a young man in good health. This CDR3 reads CASSYLGGPDTQYF. The CDR3 nucleotides read TGTGCCAGCAGCTATCTGGGGGGGCCAGATACGCAGTATTTT.